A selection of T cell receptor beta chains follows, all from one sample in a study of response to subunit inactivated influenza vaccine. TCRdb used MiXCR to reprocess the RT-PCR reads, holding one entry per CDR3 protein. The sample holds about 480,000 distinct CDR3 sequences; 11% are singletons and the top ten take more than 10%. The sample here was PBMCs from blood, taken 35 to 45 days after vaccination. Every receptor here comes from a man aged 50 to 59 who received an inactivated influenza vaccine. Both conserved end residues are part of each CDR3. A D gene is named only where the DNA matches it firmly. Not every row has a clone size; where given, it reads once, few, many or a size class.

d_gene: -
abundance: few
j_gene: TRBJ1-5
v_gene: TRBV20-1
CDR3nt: TGCAGTGCAAGTGCTCAGCGAAATAGCAATCAGCCCCAGCATTTT
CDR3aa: CSASAQRNSNQPQHF

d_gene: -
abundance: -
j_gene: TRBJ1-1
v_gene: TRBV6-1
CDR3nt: TGTGCCAGCAGTGAAGCGAGGGAGAACACTGAAGCTTTCTTT
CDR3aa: CASSEARENTEAFF

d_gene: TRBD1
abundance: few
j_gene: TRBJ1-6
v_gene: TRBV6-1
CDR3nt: TGTGCCAGCACCGAATTAACAGGGGGCGTATCACCCCTCCACTTT
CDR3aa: CASTELTGGVSPLHF

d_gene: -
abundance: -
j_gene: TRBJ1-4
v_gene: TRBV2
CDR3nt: TGTGCCACAAGGGACGCGGAGGACAATGAAAAACTGTTTTTT
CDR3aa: CATRDAEDNEKLFF

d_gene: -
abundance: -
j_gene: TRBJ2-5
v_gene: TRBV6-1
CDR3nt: TGTGCCAGTCAACTTCTAGGGGGCCAAGAGACCCAGTACTTC
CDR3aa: CASQLLGGQETQYF

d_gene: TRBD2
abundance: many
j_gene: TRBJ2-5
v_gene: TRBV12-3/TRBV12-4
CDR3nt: TGTGCCATCCGTGGACTAGCGGGAGACGAAGAGACCCAGTACTTC
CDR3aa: CAIRGLAGDEETQYF

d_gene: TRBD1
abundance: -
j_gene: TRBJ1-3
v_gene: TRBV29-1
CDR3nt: TGCAGCGTTATGGGGACAGGGGGCGATGGAAACACCATATATTTT
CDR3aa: CSVMGTGGDGNTIYF

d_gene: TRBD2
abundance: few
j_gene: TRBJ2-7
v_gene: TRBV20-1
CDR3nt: TGCAGTGCTAGAGTGGGACTAGCGGGCTACGAGCAGTACTTC
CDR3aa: CSARVGLAGYEQYF

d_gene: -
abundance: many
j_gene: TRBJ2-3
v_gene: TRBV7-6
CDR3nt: TGTGCCAGCAGGCCTGAAGGGTCAGATACGCAGTATTTT
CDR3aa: CASRPEGSDTQYF

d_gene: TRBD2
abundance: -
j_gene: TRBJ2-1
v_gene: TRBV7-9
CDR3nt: TGTGCCAGCACCCGTTCGGGCGGGGGCTCCTACAATGAGCAGTTCTTC
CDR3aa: CASTRSGGGSYNEQFF

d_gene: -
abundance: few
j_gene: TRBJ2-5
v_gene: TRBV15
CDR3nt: TGTGCCACCAGCAAAGGGTCACAAGAGACCCAGTACTTC
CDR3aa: CATSKGSQETQYF

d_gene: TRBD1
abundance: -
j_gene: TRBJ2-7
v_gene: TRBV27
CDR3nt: TGTGCCAGCAGTTTAGGACAGGGGTTGGTGTACGAGCAGTACTTC
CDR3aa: CASSLGQGLVYEQYF

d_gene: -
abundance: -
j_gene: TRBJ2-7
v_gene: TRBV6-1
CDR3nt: TGTGCCAGCAGTGAAGCTTCCCTAGGAGGGCGCTCCTACGAGCAGTACTTC
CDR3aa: CASSEASLGGRSYEQYF

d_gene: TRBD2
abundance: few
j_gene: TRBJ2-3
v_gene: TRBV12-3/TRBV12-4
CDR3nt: TGTGCCAGCAGGACTAGCGGGAGAGGAGGTACGCAGTATTTT
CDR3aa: CASRTSGRGGTQYF

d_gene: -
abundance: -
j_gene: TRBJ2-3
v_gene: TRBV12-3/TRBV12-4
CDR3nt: TGTGCCAGCAGTTTTACTAATACGCAGTATTTT
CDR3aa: CASSFTNTQYF

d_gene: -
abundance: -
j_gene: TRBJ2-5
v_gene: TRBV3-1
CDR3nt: TGTGCCAGCAGCCAAGATGTGGCGGGAAATAGGGAGACCCAGTACTTC
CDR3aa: CASSQDVAGNRETQYF

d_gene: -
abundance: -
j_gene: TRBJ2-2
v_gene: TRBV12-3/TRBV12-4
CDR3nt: TGTGCCAGCAGCTTAGAGGGAGTTCGGGAGCTGTTTTTT
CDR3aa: CASSLEGVRELFF

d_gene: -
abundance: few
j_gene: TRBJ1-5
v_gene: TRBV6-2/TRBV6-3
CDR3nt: TGTGCCAGCACTGCGTCGGCGGCTAGCAATCAGCCCCAGCATTTT
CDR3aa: CASTASAASNQPQHF

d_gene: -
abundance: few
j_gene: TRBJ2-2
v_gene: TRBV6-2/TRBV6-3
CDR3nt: TGTGCCAGCAAGGCCGGGCGGAACACCGGGGAGCTGTTTTTT
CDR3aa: CASKAGRNTGELFF

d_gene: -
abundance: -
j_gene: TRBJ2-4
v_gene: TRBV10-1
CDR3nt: TGCGCCAGCAGTGAGTCGTTAGGGCAGGGGCCCCGGGAAAACATTCAGTACTTC
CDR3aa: CASSESLGQGPRENIQYF

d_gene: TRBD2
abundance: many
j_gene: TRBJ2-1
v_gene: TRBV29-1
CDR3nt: TGCAGCGTCGCAGAAGCGGGAGGGCCGAATGAGCAGTTCTTC
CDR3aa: CSVAEAGGPNEQFF

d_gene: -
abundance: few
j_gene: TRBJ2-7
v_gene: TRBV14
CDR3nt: TGTGCCAGCAGCCAAGTTCGCGGCTACGAGCAGTACTTC
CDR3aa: CASSQVRGYEQYF

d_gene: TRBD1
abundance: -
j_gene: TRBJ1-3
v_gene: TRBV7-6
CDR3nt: TGTGCCAGCAGCCCCGGACAGGCGAACACCATATATTTT
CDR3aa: CASSPGQANTIYF

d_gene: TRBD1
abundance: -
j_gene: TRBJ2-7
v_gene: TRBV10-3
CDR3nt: TGTGCCATCACCCCGGGACAGGGTTCCTACGAGCAGTACTTC
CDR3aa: CAITPGQGSYEQYF

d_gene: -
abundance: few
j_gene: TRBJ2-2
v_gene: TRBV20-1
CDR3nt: TGCAGTGCTTTCGACAGCAATCGAAACACCGGGGAGCTGTTTTTT
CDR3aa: CSAFDSNRNTGELFF

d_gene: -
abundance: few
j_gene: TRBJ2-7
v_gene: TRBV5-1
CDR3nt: TGCGCCAGCAGGAGGGACACCCTCTCCTACGAGCAGTACTTC
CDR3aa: CASRRDTLSYEQYF

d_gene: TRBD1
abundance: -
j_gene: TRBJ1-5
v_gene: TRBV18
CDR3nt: TGTGCCAGCTCACGGGGACAGGGGGCCGAGCCCCAGCATTTT
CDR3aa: CASSRGQGAEPQHF

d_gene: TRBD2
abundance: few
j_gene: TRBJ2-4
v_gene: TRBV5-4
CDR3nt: TGTGCCAGCAGCTCGGGCGGGGGGCAAGCCAAAAACATTCAGTACTTC
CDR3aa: CASSSGGGQAKNIQYF

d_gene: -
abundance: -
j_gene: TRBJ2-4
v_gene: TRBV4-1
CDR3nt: TGCGCCAGCAGCCAAGGTCACCCAGTTCTAGCCAAAAACATTCAGTACTTC
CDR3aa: CASSQGHPVLAKNIQYF

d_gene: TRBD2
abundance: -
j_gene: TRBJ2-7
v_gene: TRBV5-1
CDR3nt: TGCGCCAGCAGCTTGGCCGGGAGGGTGGGGAACGAGCAGTACTTC
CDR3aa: CASSLAGRVGNEQYF

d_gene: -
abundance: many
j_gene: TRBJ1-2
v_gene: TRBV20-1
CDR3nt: TGCAGTGCCCTAGGCGGGGGGATTAACTATGGCTACACCTTC
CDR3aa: CSALGGGINYGYTF

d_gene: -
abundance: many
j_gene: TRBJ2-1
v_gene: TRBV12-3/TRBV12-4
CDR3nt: TGTGCCAGCACTTGGGGTTACAATGAGCAGTTCTTC
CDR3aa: CASTWGYNEQFF

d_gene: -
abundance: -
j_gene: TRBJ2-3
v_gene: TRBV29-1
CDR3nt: TGCAGCGTGGGGTTAGGGGGCACAGATACGCAGTATTTT
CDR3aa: CSVGLGGTDTQYF

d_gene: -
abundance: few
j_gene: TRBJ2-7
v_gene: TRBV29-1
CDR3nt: TGCAGCGTTGAAGATTGGGGCTACGAGCAGTACTTC
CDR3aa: CSVEDWGYEQYF

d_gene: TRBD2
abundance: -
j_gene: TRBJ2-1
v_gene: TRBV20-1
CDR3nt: TGCAGTGCTAGAGATCTGGGCGGGAGCGGGTACAATGAGCAGTTCTTC
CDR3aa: CSARDLGGSGYNEQFF

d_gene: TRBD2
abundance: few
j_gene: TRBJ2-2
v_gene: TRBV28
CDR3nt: TGTGCCAGCAGTTTATGGGCTAGCGGGCCCCTGGGGGCCGGGGAGCTGTTTTTT
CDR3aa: CASSLWASGPLGAGELFF

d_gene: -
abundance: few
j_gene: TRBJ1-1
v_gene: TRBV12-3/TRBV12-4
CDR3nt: TGTGCCAGTGGAGCCACTTCCTCTGGCACTGAAGCTTTCTTT
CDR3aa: CASGATSSGTEAFF

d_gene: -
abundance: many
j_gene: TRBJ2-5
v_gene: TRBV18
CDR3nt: TGTGCCAGCTCACCACGGTCTTCGCGAGAGACCCAGTACTTC
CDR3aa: CASSPRSSRETQYF

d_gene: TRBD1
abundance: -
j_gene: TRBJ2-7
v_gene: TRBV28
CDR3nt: TGTGCCAGCAGTTTAATCGTCGGACAGGGGGCGAGCTCCTACGAGCAGTACTTC
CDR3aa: CASSLIVGQGASSYEQYF

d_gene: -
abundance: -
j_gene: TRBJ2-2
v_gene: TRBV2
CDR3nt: TGTGCCAGCAGCGTGGGGGGTTTTACCGGGGAGCTGTTTTTT
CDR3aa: CASSVGGFTGELFF